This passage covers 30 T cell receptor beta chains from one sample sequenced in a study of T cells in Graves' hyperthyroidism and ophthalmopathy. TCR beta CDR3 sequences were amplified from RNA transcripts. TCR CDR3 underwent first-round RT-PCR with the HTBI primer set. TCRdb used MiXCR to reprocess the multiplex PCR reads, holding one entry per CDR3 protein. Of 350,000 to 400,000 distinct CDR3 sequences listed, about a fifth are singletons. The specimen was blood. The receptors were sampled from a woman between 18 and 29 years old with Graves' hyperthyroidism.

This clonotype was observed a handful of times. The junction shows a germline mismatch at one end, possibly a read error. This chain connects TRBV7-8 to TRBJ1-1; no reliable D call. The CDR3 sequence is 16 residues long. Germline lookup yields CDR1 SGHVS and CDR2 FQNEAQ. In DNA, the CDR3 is TGTGCCGGCAGCTTATACCCGGCGAGAGAGAACACTGAAGCTTTCTTT. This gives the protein CAGSLYPARENTEAFF.

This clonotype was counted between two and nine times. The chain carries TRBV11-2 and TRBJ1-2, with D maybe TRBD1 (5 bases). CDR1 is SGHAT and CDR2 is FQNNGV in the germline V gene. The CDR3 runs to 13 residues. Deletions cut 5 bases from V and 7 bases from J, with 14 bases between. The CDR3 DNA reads TGTGCCAGCAGCCGTTCCGGGGACTCTGGCTACACCTTC. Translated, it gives CASSRSGDSGYTF.

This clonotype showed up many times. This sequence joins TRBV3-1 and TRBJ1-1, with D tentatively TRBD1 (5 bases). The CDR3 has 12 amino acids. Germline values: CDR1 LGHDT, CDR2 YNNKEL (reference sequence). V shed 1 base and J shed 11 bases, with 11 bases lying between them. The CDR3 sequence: CASSQVTGQAFF. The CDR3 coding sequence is TGTGCCAGCAGCCAAGTAACAGGCCAGGCTTTCTTT. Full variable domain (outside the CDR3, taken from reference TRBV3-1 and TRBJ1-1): DTAVSQTPKYLVTQMGNDKSIKCEQNLGHDTMYWYKQDSKKFLKIMFSYNNKELIINETVPNRFSPKSPDKAHLNLHINSLELGDSAVYFCASSQVTGQAFFGQGTRLTVV.

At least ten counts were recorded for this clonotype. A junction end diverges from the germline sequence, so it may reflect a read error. The CDR3 protein is CASGEGLGNTGELFF. CDR3 sequence (DNA): TGTGCCAGCGGTGAAGGGCTAGGCAACACCGGGGAGCTGTTTTTT. V usage is TRBV6-1 and J usage is TRBJ2-2; D remains ambiguous. The CDR3 has 15 residues. Per germline, CDR1 MNHNS and CDR2 SASEGT.

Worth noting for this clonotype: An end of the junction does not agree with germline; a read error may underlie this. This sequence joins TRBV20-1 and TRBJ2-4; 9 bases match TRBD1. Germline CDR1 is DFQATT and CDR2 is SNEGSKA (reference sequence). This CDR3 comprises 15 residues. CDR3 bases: TGCAGTGCTAGGGGACAGGGTTGGAGCAAAAACATTAAGTACTTC. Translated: CSARGQGWSKNIKYF.

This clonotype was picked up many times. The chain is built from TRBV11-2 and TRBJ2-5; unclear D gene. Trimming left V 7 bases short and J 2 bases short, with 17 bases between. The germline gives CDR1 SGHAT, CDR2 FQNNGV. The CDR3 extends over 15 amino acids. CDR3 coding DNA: TGTGCCAGCACCCCCCTAAAGGGTCGTCAAGAGACCCAGTACTTC. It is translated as CASTPLKGRQETQYF.

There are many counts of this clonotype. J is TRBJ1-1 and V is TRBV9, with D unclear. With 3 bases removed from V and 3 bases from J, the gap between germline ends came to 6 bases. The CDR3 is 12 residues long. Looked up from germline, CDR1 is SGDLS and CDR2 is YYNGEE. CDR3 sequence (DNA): TGTGCCAGCAGCGGAACCTACACTGAAGCTTTCTTT. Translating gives CASSGTYTEAFF.

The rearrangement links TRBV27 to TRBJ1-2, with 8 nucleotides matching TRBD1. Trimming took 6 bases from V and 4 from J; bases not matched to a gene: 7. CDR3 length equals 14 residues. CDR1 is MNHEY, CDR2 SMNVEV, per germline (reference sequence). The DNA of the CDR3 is TGTGCCAGCAGGAGACAGGGGCAGGGCTATGGCTACACCTTC. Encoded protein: CASRRQGQGYGYTF.

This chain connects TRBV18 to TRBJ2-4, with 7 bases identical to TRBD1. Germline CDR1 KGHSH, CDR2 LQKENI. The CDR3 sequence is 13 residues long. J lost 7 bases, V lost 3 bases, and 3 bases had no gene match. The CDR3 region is CASSPVTGNIQYF. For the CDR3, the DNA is TGTGCCAGCTCACCTGTGACAGGGAACATTCAGTACTTC.

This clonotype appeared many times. CDR3 in amino acids: CASSPTRDVGGYEQYF. CDR3 bases: TGTGCCAGCAGTCCTACCCGGGACGTAGGGGGTTACGAGCAGTACTTC. The chain couples TRBV12-3 or TRBV12-4 to TRBJ2-7, with a tentative D call TRBD1 (6 bases). Trimming removed 5 bases from V and 4 bases from J, with 21 bases in between. CDR3 length equals 16 residues.

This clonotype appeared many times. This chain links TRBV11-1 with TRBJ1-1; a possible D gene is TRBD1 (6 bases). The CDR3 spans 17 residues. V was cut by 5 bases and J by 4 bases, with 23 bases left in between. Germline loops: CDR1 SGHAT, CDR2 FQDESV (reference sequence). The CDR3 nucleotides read TGTGCCAGCAGCCCATGGGGTCAGGGGCCAAGGGCCACTGAAGCTTTCTTT. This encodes CASSPWGQGPRATEAFF. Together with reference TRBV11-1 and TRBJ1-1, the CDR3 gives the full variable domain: EAEVAQSPRYKITEKSQAVAFWCDPISGHATLYWYRQILGQGPELLVQFQDESVVDDSQLPKDRFSAERLKGVDSTLKIQPAELGDSAMYLCASSPWGQGPRATEAFFGQGTRLTVV.

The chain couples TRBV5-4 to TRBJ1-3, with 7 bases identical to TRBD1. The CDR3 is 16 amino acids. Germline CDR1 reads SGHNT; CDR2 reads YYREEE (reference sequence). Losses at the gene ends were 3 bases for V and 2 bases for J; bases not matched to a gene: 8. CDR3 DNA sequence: TGTGCCAGCAGCTCCTACAGGGGTATTACTGGAAACACCATATATTTT. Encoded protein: CASSSYRGITGNTIYF.

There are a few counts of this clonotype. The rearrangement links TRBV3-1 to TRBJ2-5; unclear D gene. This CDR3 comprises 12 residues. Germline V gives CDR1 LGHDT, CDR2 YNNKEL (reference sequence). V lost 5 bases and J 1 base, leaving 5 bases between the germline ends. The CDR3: CASSGVQETQYF. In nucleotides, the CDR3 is TGTGCCAGCAGCGGAGTCCAAGAGACCCAGTACTTC.

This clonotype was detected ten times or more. The CDR3 here is CASRSQASTGELFF. DNA for the CDR3: TGCGCCAGCAGATCACAGGCCTCAACCGGGGAGCTGTTTTTT. V and J are TRBV10-1 and TRBJ2-2; maybe TRBD1 (5 bases). V was pared by 6 bases and J by 5 bases, with 13 bases between. Germline CDR1 WNHNN, CDR2 SYGVQD (reference sequence). This CDR3 is built from 14 residues.

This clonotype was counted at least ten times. CDR3 DNA: TGCGCCAGCAGCTTGGGGTCAGGCGGGGAAGCTTTCTTT. As protein: CASSLGSGGEAFF. The genes are TRBV5-1 and TRBJ1-1, with D unclear. The germline V and J ends were trimmed by 0 bases and 8 bases, with 11 bases remaining between them. This CDR3 has 13 amino acids. In germline, CDR1 is SGHRS, CDR2 YFSETQ.

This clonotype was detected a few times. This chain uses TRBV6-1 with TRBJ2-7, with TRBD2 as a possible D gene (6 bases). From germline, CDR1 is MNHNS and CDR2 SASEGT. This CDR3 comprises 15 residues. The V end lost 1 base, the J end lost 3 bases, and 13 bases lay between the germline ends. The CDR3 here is CASSEGWGVVYEQYF. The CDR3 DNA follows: TGTGCCAGCAGTGAAGGGTGGGGGGTGGTCTACGAGCAGTACTTC.

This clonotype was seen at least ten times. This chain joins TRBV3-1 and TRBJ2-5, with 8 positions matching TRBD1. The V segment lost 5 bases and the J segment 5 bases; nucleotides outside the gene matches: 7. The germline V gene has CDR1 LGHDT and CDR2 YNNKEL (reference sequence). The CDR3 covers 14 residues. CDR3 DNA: TGTGCCAGCAGCGAGGGACAGGCTCAGGAGACCCAGTACTTC. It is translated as CASSEGQAQETQYF.

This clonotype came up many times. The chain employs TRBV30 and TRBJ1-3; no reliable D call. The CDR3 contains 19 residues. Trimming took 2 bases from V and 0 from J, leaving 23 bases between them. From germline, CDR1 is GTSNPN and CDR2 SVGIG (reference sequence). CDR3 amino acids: CAWSTLAGFDPVSGNTIYF. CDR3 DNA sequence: TGTGCCTGGAGTACCCTTGCGGGCTTCGACCCAGTCTCTGGAAACACCATATATTTT.

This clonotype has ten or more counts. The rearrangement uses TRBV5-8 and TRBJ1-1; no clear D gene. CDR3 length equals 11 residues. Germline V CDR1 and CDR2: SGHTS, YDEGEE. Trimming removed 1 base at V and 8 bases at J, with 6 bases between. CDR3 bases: TGTGCCAGCAGCTTGTTTTTAGAAGCTTTCTTT. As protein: CASSLFLEAFF.

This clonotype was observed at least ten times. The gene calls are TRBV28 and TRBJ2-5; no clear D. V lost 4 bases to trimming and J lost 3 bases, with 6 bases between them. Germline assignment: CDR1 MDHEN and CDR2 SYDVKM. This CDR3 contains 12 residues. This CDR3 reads CASSSHKETQYF. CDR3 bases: TGTGCCAGCAGTTCCCATAAAGAGACCCAGTACTTC.

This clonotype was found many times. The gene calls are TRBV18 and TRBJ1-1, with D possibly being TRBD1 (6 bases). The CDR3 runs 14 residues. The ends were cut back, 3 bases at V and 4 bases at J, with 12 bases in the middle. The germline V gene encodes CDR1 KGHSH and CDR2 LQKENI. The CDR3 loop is CASSPQGMGTEAFF. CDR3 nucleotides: TGTGCCAGCTCACCCCAGGGGATGGGCACTGAAGCTTTCTTT. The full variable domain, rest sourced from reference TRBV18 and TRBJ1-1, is NAGVMQNPRHLVRRRGQEARLRCSPMKGHSHVYWYRQLPEEGLKFMVYLQKENIIDESGMPKERFSAEFPKEGPSILRIQQVVRGDSAAYFCASSPQGMGTEAFFGQGTRLTVV.

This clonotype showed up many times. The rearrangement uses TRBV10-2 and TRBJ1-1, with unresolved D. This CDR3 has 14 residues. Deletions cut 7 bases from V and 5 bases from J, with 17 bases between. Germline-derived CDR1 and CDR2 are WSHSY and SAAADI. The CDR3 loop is CASTPVRGRTEAFF. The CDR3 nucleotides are TGCGCCAGCACCCCTGTTAGAGGTCGGACTGAAGCTTTCTTT.

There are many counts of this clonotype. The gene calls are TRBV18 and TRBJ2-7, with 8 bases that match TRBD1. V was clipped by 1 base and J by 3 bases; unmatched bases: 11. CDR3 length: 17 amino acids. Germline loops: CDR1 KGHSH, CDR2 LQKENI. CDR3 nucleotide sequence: TGTGCCAGCTCACCACTAGTGACAGGGGTAACCGTCTACGAGCAGTACTTC. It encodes CASSPLVTGVTVYEQYF. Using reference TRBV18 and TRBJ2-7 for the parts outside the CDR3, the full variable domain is NAGVMQNPRHLVRRRGQEARLRCSPMKGHSHVYWYRQLPEEGLKFMVYLQKENIIDESGMPKERFSAEFPKEGPSILRIQQVVRGDSAAYFCASSPLVTGVTVYEQYFGPGTRLTVT.

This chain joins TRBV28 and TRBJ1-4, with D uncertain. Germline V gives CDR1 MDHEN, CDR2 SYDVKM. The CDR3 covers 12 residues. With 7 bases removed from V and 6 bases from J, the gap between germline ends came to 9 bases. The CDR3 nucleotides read TGTGCCAGCAATGTTAGCGATGAAAAACTGTTTTTT. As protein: CASNVSDEKLFF. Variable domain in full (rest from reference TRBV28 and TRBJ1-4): DVKVTQSSRYLVKRTGEKVFLECVQDMDHENMFWYRQDPGLGLRLIYFSYDVKMKEKGDIPEGYSVSREKKERFSLILESASTNQTSMYLCASNVSDEKLFFGSGTQLSVL.

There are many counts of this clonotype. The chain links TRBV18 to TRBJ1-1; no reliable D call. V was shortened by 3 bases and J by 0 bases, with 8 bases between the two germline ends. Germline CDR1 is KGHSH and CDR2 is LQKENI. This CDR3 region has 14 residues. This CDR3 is CASSPATMNTEAFF. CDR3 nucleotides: TGTGCCAGCTCACCGGCAACAATGAACACTGAAGCTTTCTTT.

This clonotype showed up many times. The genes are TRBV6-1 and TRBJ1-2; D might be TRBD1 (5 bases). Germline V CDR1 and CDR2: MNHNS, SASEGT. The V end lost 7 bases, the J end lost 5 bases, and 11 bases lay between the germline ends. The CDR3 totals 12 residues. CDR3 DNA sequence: TGTGCCAGCATGAGGGGATGGTATGGCTACACCTTC. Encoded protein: CASMRGWYGYTF.

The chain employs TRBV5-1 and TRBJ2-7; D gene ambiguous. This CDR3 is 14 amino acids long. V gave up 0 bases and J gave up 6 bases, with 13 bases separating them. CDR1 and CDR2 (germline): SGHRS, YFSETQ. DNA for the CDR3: TGCGCCAGCAGCTTGGCCCGGTCCGATGGCGAGCAGTACTTC. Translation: CASSLARSDGEQYF.

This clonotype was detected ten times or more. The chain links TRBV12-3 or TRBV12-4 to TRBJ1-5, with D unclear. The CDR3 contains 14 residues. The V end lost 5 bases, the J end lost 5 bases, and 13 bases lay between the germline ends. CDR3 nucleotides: TGTGCCAGCAGTCACGGTGGGCCGTATCAGCCCCAGCATTTT. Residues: CASSHGGPYQPQHF.

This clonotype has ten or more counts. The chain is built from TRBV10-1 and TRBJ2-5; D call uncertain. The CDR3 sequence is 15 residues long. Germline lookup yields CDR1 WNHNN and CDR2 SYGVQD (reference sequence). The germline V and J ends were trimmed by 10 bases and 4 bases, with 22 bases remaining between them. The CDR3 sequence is CATPGLRGSGETQYF. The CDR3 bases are TGCGCCACCCCCGGTTTGCGCGGATCGGGAGAGACCCAGTACTTC.

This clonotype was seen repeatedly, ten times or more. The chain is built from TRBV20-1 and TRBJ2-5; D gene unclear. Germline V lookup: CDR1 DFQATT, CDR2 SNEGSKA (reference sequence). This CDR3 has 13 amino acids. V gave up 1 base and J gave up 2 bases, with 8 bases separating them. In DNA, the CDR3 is TGCAGTGCTAGAGCCGACTCTCAAGAGACCCAGTACTTC. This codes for CSARADSQETQYF.